The 32 T cell receptor beta chains given below trace back to one sample, sequenced in a study of cytomegalovirus exposure and HLA in healthy donors. TCRdb's copy holds only in-frame clones and misses some; the assay was immunoSEQ multiplex PCR. The table shows about 200,000 clones, with approximately 87% occurring only once. What was sequenced was PBMCs. The receptors stem from a woman between 18 and 29 years old in good health and CMV-seronegative.

The V call is TRBV7-8, the J call TRBJ1-6; the match to TRBD1 covers 7 bases. Trimming at V came to 1 base and at J to 7 bases, leaving 1 base not matched to a gene. Looked up from germline, CDR1 is SGHVS and CDR2 is FQNEAQ. The CDR3 consists of 14 residues. The CDR3 loop reads CASSLVQGNSPLHF. Here the CDR3 DNA reads TGTGCCAGCAGCTTAGTACAGGGGAATTCACCCCTCCACTTT. Based on the CDR3 plus reference TRBV7-8 and TRBJ1-6, the full variable domain is GAGVSQSPRYKVAKRGQDVALRCDPISGHVSLFWYQQALGQGPEFLTYFQNEAQLDKSGLPSDRFFAERPEGSVSTLKIQRTQQEDSAVYLCASSLVQGNSPLHFGNGTRLTVT.

This chain connects TRBV2 to TRBJ2-3, with D tentatively TRBD1 or TRBD2 (6 bases each). The ends were cut back, 6 bases at V and 0 bases at J, with 22 bases in the middle. This CDR3 contains 18 residues. Germline values: CDR1 SNHLY, CDR2 FYNNEI. The CDR3, as DNA: TGTGCCAGCAGGGCCCCTAAAGTGTGGGGGGCCAGCACAGATACGCAGTATTTT. It encodes CASRAPKVWGASTDTQYF.

This clone came up a few times. The rearrangement links TRBV5-1 to TRBJ2-3; 7 bases agree with TRBD2. Germline trimming cut 1 base from V and 1 base from J; bases unmatched to any gene: 3. Looked up from germline, CDR1 is SGHRS and CDR2 is YFSETQ. The CDR3 covers 15 residues. The CDR3: CASSLLAGGTDTQYF. The CDR3 DNA is TGCGCCAGCAGCTTGTTGGCGGGGGGCACAGATACGCAGTATTTT.

This chain connects TRBV7-9 to TRBJ2-7; D gene unclear. The CDR3 covers 15 residues. From germline, CDR1 is SEHNR and CDR2 FQNEAQ (reference sequence). Trimming pared 5 bases from V and 2 bases from J, leaving 16 bases between. DNA for the CDR3: TGTGCCAGCAGCCCGAGTCGGTACGCCCCCTACGAGCAGTACTTC. Translating it yields CASSPSRYAPYEQYF.

V and J are TRBV2 and TRBJ2-7; 10 bases match TRBD1. V lost 7 bases and J lost 0; bases outside the gene matches: 3. The germline V gene has CDR1 SNHLY and CDR2 FYNNEI. The CDR3 has 14 amino acids. The chain's CDR3 is CASTRTGGSYEQYF. CDR3 sequence (DNA): TGTGCCAGCACCAGGACAGGGGGCTCCTACGAGCAGTACTTC.

This chain uses TRBV2 with TRBJ2-5, with TRBD2 identical over 13 bases. Per the germline V gene, CDR1 is SNHLY and CDR2 is FYNNEI. CDR3 length: 16 residues. V was pared by 3 bases and J by 2 bases, with 3 bases of the junction left unmatched. The CDR3 here is CASSEGLAGNQETQYF. The CDR3 DNA is TGTGCCAGCAGTGAGGGACTAGCGGGAAATCAAGAGACCCAGTACTTC.

With respect to this clone: Just one base apart from a much larger clone, this may be a read error. The V call is TRBV7-8, the J call TRBJ2-3, with 7 bases that match TRBD2. V was clipped by 5 bases and J by 0 bases; unmatched bases: 2. This CDR3 is built from 14 residues. Looked up from germline, CDR1 is SGHVS and CDR2 is FQNEAQ. For the CDR3, the DNA is TGTGCCAGCAGCCCCGGGGGGAGCACAGATACGCAGTATTTT. Translating gives CASSPGGSTDTQYF.

This clone was counted a single time. The V and J genes are TRBV7-2 and TRBJ1-2, with unresolved D. This CDR3 spans 12 amino acids. Looked up from germline, CDR1 is SGHTA and CDR2 is FQGNSA. Between the trimmed V and J ends, which lost 2 bases and 8 bases, there was a span of 9 bases. The CDR3 nucleotides are TGTGCCAGCAGCTTACCAATTATGGGCTACACCTTC. Translated, it gives CASSLPIMGYTF.

The V gene is TRBV6-1, the J gene TRBJ1-4, with D perhaps TRBD1 (6 bases). Trimming took off 11 bases at V and 8 bases at J, with 18 bases between the two ends. Germline V gives CDR1 MNHNS, CDR2 SASEGT. The CDR3 consists of 13 residues. CDR3 sequence reads: CASQTGPEEKLFF. The CDR3 DNA follows: TGTGCCTCCCAGACAGGCCCGGAAGAAAAACTGTTTTTT.

The chain has TRBV9 and TRBJ1-2, with TRBD1 as a possible D gene (6 bases). Deletions cut 5 bases from V and 2 bases from J, with 13 bases between. The CDR3 is made up of 14 amino acids. Germline values: CDR1 SGDLS, CDR2 YYNGEE. The CDR3 is CASSRNQGNYGYTF. As DNA, the CDR3 is TGTGCCAGCAGTCGCAATCAGGGGAACTATGGCTACACCTTC. Drawing the rest from reference TRBV9 and TRBJ1-2, the complete variable domain is DSGVTQTPKHLITATGQRVTLRCSPRSGDLSVYWYQQSLDQGLQFLIQYYNGEERAKGNILERFSAQQFPDLHSELNLSSLELGDSALYFCASSRNQGNYGYTFGSGTRLTVV.

The gene calls are TRBV11-2 and TRBJ2-4, with D possibly being TRBD1 (8 bases). Germline loops: CDR1 SGHAT, CDR2 FQNNGV. This CDR3 contains 17 residues. V lost 3 bases to trimming and J lost 8 bases, with 23 bases between them. The CDR3 is CASSLGGGDRWRDIQYF. For the CDR3, the DNA is TGTGCCAGCAGCTTGGGAGGGGGGGACAGGTGGCGGGACATTCAGTACTTC.

The chain employs TRBV7-2 and TRBJ1-1; D is uncertain. CDR1 and CDR2 from the germline V gene are SGHTA and FQGNSA. The CDR3 has 14 amino acids. Deletions cut 3 bases from V and 6 bases from J, with 14 bases between. Here the CDR3 reads CASSLTWQKAEAFF. The CDR3 nucleotides are TGTGCCAGCAGCTTGACTTGGCAGAAAGCTGAAGCTTTCTTT.

This clone was detected a few times. The genes are TRBV5-1 and TRBJ2-1; TRBD1 is a possible D gene (6 bases). CDR3 length equals 15 residues. Germline-derived CDR1 and CDR2 are SGHRS and YFSETQ. V dropped 1 base and J dropped 4 bases, with 12 bases sitting between them. In DNA, the CDR3 is TGCGCCAGCAGCTTGAGGCAGGGGCCGTACAATGAGCAGTTCTTC. Amino acid sequence: CASSLRQGPYNEQFF.

The CDR3: CASSITWNMGAKNIQYF. For the CDR3, the DNA is TGTGCCAGTAGTATAACCTGGAACATGGGGGCCAAAAACATTCAGTACTTC. The J gene is TRBJ2-4, the V gene TRBV19; D unclear. The CDR3 extends over 17 amino acids. CDR1 is LNHDA and CDR2 is SQIVND in the germline V gene (reference sequence). The V gene lost 2 bases and the J gene lost 1 base, with 15 bases spanning the gap.

This clone was picked up one time. The chain uses TRBV6-5 and TRBJ1-5; D is undetermined. This CDR3 region has 13 residues. Per the germline V gene, CDR1 is MNHEY and CDR2 is SVGAGI. V lost 6 bases, J lost 4 bases, and 10 bases lay in between. Written as DNA, the CDR3 is TGTGCCAGCAGCACGAGGGAAAATCAGCCCCAGCATTTT. Translation: CASSTRENQPQHF.

This chain joins TRBV5-1 and TRBJ2-5; tentative D call: TRBD1 (5 bases). The germline CDR1 and CDR2 sequences are SGHRS and YFSETQ. The CDR3 is 15 amino acids. V was pared by 0 bases and J by 4 bases, with 13 bases between. The CDR3 DNA is TGCGCCAGCAGCTTGGCCCCAGGGCTTCCAGAGACCCAGTACTTC. Translated: CASSLAPGLPETQYF. The whole variable domain, filled in from reference TRBV5-1 and TRBJ2-5, reads KAGVTQTPRYLIKTRGQQVTLSCSPISGHRSVSWYQQTPGQGLQFLFEYFSETQRNKGNFPGRFSGRQFSNSRSEMNVSTLELGDSALYLCASSLAPGLPETQYFGPGTRLLVL.

V and J are TRBV7-9 and TRBJ1-2, with unresolved D. The CDR3 is 14 residues long. Germline CDR1 and CDR2: SEHNR and FQNEAQ (reference sequence). V was cut by 1 base and J by 4 bases, with 10 bases left in between. The CDR3 DNA reads TGTGCCAGCAGCTTAGACCCGGTCGTCTATGGCTACACCTTC. This codes for CASSLDPVVYGYTF.

This clone has just a few counts. The rearrangement uses TRBV27 and TRBJ1-1; no clear D gene. V was trimmed by 6 bases and J by 8 bases, leaving 13 bases between them. CDR3 size: 12 residues. The germline CDR1 and CDR2 sequences are MNHEY and SMNVEV (reference sequence). CDR3 bases: TGTGCCAGCAGCCCCATCGGAAGGGAAGCTTTCTTT. Its translation is CASSPIGREAFF.

V and J are TRBV6-4 and TRBJ2-3; D is unclear. Germline values: CDR1 MRHNA, CDR2 SNTAGT. V lost 6 bases to trimming and J lost 4 bases, with 8 bases between them. The CDR3 is 12 residues long. CDR3 in amino acids: CASSLGADTQYF. The CDR3 DNA sequence: TGTGCCAGCAGCCTGGGTGCAGATACGCAGTATTTT.

This chain joins TRBV9 and TRBJ2-2; the D is unclear. The CDR3 totals 14 residues. CDR1 is SGDLS and CDR2 is YYNGEE in the germline V gene. Trimming shortened V by 0 bases and J by 8 bases, and 11 bases separated the two germline ends. CDR3 in amino acids: CASSVETFQGELFF. CDR3 DNA sequence: TGTGCCAGCAGCGTAGAAACGTTTCAGGGGGAGCTGTTTTTT.

This chain joins TRBV27 and TRBJ1-2, with TRBD1 matching over 12 bases. The ends lost 3 bases at V and 7 bases at J; junction bases unmatched: 6. Germline assignment: CDR1 MNHEY and CDR2 SMNVEV (reference sequence). There are 15 residues in the CDR3. CDR3 in amino acids: CASSFRDRGRTGYTF. The CDR3 DNA is TGTGCCAGCAGTTTCCGGGACAGGGGGCGAACTGGCTACACCTTC.

This chain uses TRBV19 with TRBJ1-1; TRBD1 is a possible D gene (6 bases). Trimming took 3 bases from V and 5 from J, leaving 16 bases between them. Germline V CDR1 and CDR2: LNHDA, SQIVND (reference sequence). CDR3 length: 15 residues. The chain's CDR3 is CASSIGTTRRTEAFF. The DNA of the CDR3 is TGTGCCAGTAGTATTGGGACAACCCGGCGGACTGAAGCTTTCTTT.

The chain links TRBV10-3 to TRBJ1-5; possible D gene TRBD1, 6 bases. V gave up 11 bases and J gave up 6 bases, with 29 bases separating them. The length of the CDR3 is 17 residues. The germline CDR1 and CDR2 sequences are ENHRY and SYGVKD. As DNA, the CDR3 is TGTGCCTCTCAAGCGGGACACAATACAGGGCTAGCTCAGCCCCAGCATTTT. Its protein is CASQAGHNTGLAQPQHF.

This clone was detected once. The chain employs TRBV5-6 and TRBJ2-2; D unclear. V was cut by 6 bases and J by 6 bases, with 9 bases left in between. CDR3 size: 12 residues. The germline gives CDR1 SGHDT, CDR2 YYEEEE. The CDR3 nucleotides read TGTGCCAGCACCCGAAAGGCCGGGGAGCTGTTTTTT. Amino acids: CASTRKAGELFF.

The DNA for the CDR3 is TGTGCCAGCAAACAGGGACCCTCCTACACTGAAGCTTTCTTT. Translating gives CASKQGPSYTEAFF. The J gene is TRBJ1-1, the V gene TRBV7-3; D is perhaps TRBD1 (6 bases). CDR3 length: 14 amino acids. Germline V gene sequence: CDR1 SGHTA, CDR2 FQGTGA. V was pared by 7 bases and J by 3 bases, with 15 bases between.

The V call is TRBV6-1, the J call TRBJ1-2; possible D gene TRBD1, 6 bases. Germline V lookup: CDR1 MNHNS, CDR2 SASEGT. CDR3 size: 15 residues. The V gene lost 3 bases and the J gene lost 8 bases, with 19 bases spanning the gap. CDR3 in amino acids: CASSDGPRGGGGYTF. For the CDR3, the DNA is TGTGCCAGCAGTGACGGGCCCAGGGGAGGAGGAGGCTACACCTTC.

The CDR3 DNA reads as TGTGCCTGCCGGAGGGGGGGGACTGAAGCTTTCTTT. This sequence encodes CACRRGGTEAFF. This chain joins TRBV30 and TRBJ1-1; D possibly corresponds to TRBD1 (6 bases). The germline gives CDR1 GTSNPN, CDR2 SVGIG (reference sequence). CDR3 length equals 12 residues. V lost 6 bases to trimming and J lost 5 bases, with 13 bases between them.

V gene TRBV25-1 combines with J gene TRBJ2-7; 10 bases are shared with TRBD1. The V gene's germline CDR1 is MGHDK and CDR2 SYGVNS. The CDR3 extends over 16 amino acids. J was trimmed by 11 bases and V by 3 bases; bases with no gene match: 16. CDR3 nucleotide sequence: TGTGCCAGCAGTGATCCTTATAGGACAGGGGGGGACCAGGAGTACTTC. Translating gives CASSDPYRTGGDQEYF.

As concerns this clone: At the DNA level, this CDR3 is encoded by other sequences in the same sample as well. The gene calls are TRBV6-5 and TRBJ1-1; D possibly corresponds to TRBD1 (5 bases). This CDR3 has 11 residues. Deletions cut 5 bases from V and 5 bases from J, with 6 bases between. CDR1 and CDR2 (germline): MNHEY, SVGAGI. CDR3 in amino acids: CASSRGTEAFF. The CDR3 DNA reads as TGTGCCAGCAGTCGGGGGACTGAAGCTTTCTTT.

In DNA, the CDR3 is TGCGCCAGCAGTCAATGCCCGGTGACGGCCAACTATGGCTACACCTTC. Its translation is CASSQCPVTANYGYTF. The chain has TRBV23-1 and TRBJ1-2; no firm D call. TRBV23-1 is an ORF, with its function uncertain. The CDR3 has 16 amino acids. V was pared by 1 base and J by 2 bases, with 14 bases between.

The chain recombines TRBV5-1 with TRBJ2-1; TRBD1 aligns across 8 bases. V dropped 0 bases and J dropped 8; count of bases not matched to a gene: 7. CDR1 and CDR2 from the germline V gene are SGHRS and YFSETQ. This CDR3 has 15 residues. For the CDR3, the DNA is TGCGCCAGCAGCTTGGGACAGGGGAAGTGGGATGAGCAGTTCTTC. Its protein is CASSLGQGKWDEQFF.

V and J are TRBV2 and TRBJ2-6; TRBD1 agrees at 9 bases. The V and J ends lost 6 bases and 3 bases, in that order; junction bases with no gene match: 9. This CDR3 comprises 17 residues. Germline CDR1 is SNHLY and CDR2 is FYNNEI. The DNA for the CDR3 is TGTGCCAGCAGCCAACCTAACAGGGGGCTTGGGGCCAACGTCCTGACTTTC. Protein product: CASSQPNRGLGANVLTF.